The source of this T cell receptor (beta chain) is a study of blood T cell repertoires in COVID-19. The overall study: Researchers got acute and convalescent COVID-19 samples from the United States, Italy and Spain. T cells, B-cell-depleted T cells, or PBMCs supplied cDNA or gDNA.

The table lists this clone with a count of one. As processed by the authors: Researchers report that nucleated cell counts were estimated from reference gene primer amplification. Profiled with immunoSEQ multiplex PCR; TCRdb holds only in-frame clones, not every one. The D gene and trimming were derived from the DNA, and the V and J assignments and clone size from that table. Of roughly 150,000 clones in the sample, around 90% were seen once. This CDR3 region has 15 residues. Germline assignment: CDR1 SGHRS and CDR2 YFSETQ. J gave up 8 bases and V 2 bases, and 7 bases lay outside the gene matches. This receptor was taken from a man aged 55 to 70 with active or convalescent COVID-19. This rearrangement joins TRBV5-1 to TRBJ2-1, with TRBD1 matching 10 bases. The sequencing input was peripheral blood. DNA of the CDR3: TGCGCCAGCAGCTTATCCGGGACAGGGGTAGATGAGCAGTTCTTC. This codes for CASSLSGTGVDEQFF.